This entry is about one T cell receptor (beta chain). The antigen is undetermined. These data originate in a study of vaccination effects on CD4 cells after COVID-19. Turning to the study itself: Sample provision by two convalescent patients occurred 16 days and one week before vaccination.

The assay was immunoSEQ multiplex PCR, and TCRdb's table has in-frame clones only and misses some. The profile shows nearly 45,000 clones, 60% to 75% of them singletons. Antigen-specific CD4+ T cells were expanded with viral peptide pools in the ViraFEST assay before sequencing. Isolating CD4+ T cells followed 9 to 10 days of culture. SARS-CoV-2 infected the person between March and December 2020, as confirmed by PCR. Cultures of 2 million or so PBMC per well contained around 11 IU/ml IL-2 plus 10 ug/ml peptides. Both day 3 and day 7 saw half the medium replaced with IL-2 medium. Germline assignment: CDR1 SGHTA and CDR2 FQGNSA. The CDR3 is made up of 14 amino acids. V lost 1 base, J lost 1 base, and 8 bases lay in between. Study-wide results and limits: There was marked clonal contraction among infection- and vaccine-induced clones late after vaccination.

The sequenced sample was CD4+ T cells from PBMCs cultured with a peptide pool, obtained before COVID-19 vaccination. This receptor was obtained from a human donor who had a prior SARS-CoV-2 infection. The rearrangement joins TRBV7-2 to TRBJ2-7; D is perhaps TRBD2 (5 bases). The CDR3 nucleotides are TGTGCCAGCAGCTTAGTGGGAGCTTCCTACGAGCAGTACTTC. Protein product: CASSLVGASYEQYF.